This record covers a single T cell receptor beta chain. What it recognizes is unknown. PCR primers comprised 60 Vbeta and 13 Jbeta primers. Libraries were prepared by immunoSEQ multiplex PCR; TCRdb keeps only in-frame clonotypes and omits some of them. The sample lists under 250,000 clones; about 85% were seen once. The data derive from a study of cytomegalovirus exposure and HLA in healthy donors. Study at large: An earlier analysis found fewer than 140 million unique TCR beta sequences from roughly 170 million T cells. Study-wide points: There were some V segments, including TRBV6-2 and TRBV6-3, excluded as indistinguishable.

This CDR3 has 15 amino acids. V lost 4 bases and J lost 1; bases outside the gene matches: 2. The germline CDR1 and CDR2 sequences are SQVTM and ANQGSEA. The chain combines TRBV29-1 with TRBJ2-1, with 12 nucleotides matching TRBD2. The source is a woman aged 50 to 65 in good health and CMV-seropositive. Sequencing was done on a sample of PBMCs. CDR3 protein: CSVAGTSGSYNEQFF. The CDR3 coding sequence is TGCAGCGTTGCCGGGACTAGCGGGTCCTACAATGAGCAGTTCTTC.